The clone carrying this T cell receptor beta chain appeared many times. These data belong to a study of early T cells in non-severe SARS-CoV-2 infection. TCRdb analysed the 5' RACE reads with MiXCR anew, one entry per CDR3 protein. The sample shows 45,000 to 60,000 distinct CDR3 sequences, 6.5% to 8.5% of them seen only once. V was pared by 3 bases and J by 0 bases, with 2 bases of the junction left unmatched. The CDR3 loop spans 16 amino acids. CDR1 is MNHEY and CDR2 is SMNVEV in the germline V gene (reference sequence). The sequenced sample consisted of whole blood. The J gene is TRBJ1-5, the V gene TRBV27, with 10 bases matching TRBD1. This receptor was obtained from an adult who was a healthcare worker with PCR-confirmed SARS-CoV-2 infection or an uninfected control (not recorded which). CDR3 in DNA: TGTGCCAGCAGTTTCCGACAGGGGGCTAGCAATCAGCCCCAGCATTTT. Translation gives CASSFRQGASNQPQHF.